These T cell receptor beta chains were read from a single sample in a study of blood T cell repertoires in COVID-19. The method was immunoSEQ multiplex PCR; TCRdb's version includes in-frame clones alone and lacks a portion of them. The repertoire consists of about 260,000 clones, with about 82% occurring once and the leading ten covering 2% to 2.5%. The specimen sequenced was PBMCs or T cells enriched from blood (not recorded which). These receptors all stem from a woman aged 50 to 65 who had recovered from COVID-19. The CDR3 runs from the conserved cysteine through the conserved F or W. The D gene is left open where the match is weak. The listing skips clone size in some rows; elsewhere it reads once, few, many or a size class.

-,-,TRBJ1-5,TRBV18,CASSPFAGGREPQHF,TGTGCCAGCTCACCGTTCGCTGGGGGCAGGGAGCCCCAGCATTTT
-,-,TRBJ2-5,TRBV7-2,CASSFKETQYF,TGTGCCAGCAGCTTCAAAGAGACCCAGTACTTC
TRBD1,-,TRBJ1-6,TRBV7-2,CASSPGTGGNSPLHF,TGTGCCAGCAGCCCAGGGACAGGGGGCAATTCACCCCTCCACTTT
-,-,TRBJ2-7,TRBV7-2,CASSLARREQYF,TGTGCCAGCAGCTTAGCGCGTCGCGAGCAGTACTTC
-,-,TRBJ1-3,TRBV11-1,CASSLGASGNTIYF,TGTGCCAGCAGCTTGGGAGCCTCGGGAAACACCATATATTTT
-,-,TRBJ2-1,TRBV19,CASGTRDIYNEQFF,TGTGCCAGTGGAACGAGGGACATCTACAATGAGCAGTTCTTC
TRBD2,few,TRBJ2-3,TRBV5-8,CASSRPGGPEDTQYF,TGTGCCAGCAGCCGACCGGGAGGGCCTGAAGATACGCAGTATTTT
TRBD2,few,TRBJ2-2,TRBV20-1,CSASKVTSGSSGELFF,TGCAGTGCTAGTAAGGTGACTAGCGGGAGTTCGGGGGAGCTGTTTTTT
-,-,TRBJ1-2,TRBV9,CASSVAWGGSNYGYTF,TGTGCCAGCAGCGTAGCTTGGGGGGGCAGTAACTATGGCTACACCTTC
TRBD1,-,TRBJ2-3,TRBV9,CASNTRGGQGNTDTQYF,TGTGCCAGCAATACCCGTGGGGGACAGGGCAACACAGATACGCAGTATTTT
TRBD1,-,TRBJ1-2,TRBV3-1/TRBV3-2,CASSHHARDRGFFGGYTF,TGTGCCAGCAGCCACCACGCCCGGGACAGGGGGTTTTTTGGTGGCTACACCTTC
-,-,TRBJ2-5,TRBV27,CASSSFLDRTGETQYF,TGTGCCAGCAGTTCCTTCCTCGACAGGACTGGGGAGACCCAGTACTTC
-,-,TRBJ1-6,TRBV4-3,CASSQDRGSSYNSPLHF,TGCGCCAGCAGCCAAGATAGGGGGAGCTCCTATAATTCACCCCTCCACTTT
TRBD1,-,TRBJ2-3,TRBV12-3/TRBV12-4,CASTLTLRQGVYF,TGTGCCAGCACCTTGACCCTAAGACAGGGGGTCTATTTT
-,-,TRBJ1-1,TRBV5-1,CASSPGGQSNTEAFF,TGCGCCAGCAGCCCAGGCGGACAGAGTAACACTGAAGCTTTCTTT
TRBD1,-,TRBJ2-6,TRBV5-5,CASSLRDRGTGANVLTF,TGTGCCAGCAGCTTGCGGGACAGGGGTACTGGGGCCAACGTCCTGACTTTC
-,-,TRBJ2-7,TRBV4-3,CASSQEYRVNEQYF,TGCGCCAGCAGCCAAGAGTACAGGGTGAACGAGCAGTACTTC
-,-,TRBJ1-2,TRBV2,CASVPSDGLSGYTF,TGTGCCAGCGTTCCTTCGGACGGACTATCTGGCTACACCTTC
-,once,TRBJ1-3,TRBV7-2,CASSFSTGPSGNTIYF,TGTGCCAGCAGCTTTTCCACAGGGCCCTCTGGAAACACCATATATTTT
TRBD2,-,TRBJ2-1,TRBV25-1,CASSGLAGGDEQFF,TGTGCCAGCAGTGGACTAGCGGGGGGGGATGAGCAGTTCTTC
TRBD2,-,TRBJ2-3,TRBV19,CASSIRATSGGTTDTQYF,TGTGCCAGTAGTATAAGGGCGACTAGCGGGGGGACCACAGATACGCAGTATTTT
-,-,TRBJ2-4,TRBV28,CASSLPGVRNIQYF,TGTGCCAGCAGTTTACCGGGAGTGAGAAACATTCAGTACTTC
TRBD1,-,TRBJ2-7,TRBV19,CASSGTAAYEQYF,TGTGCCAGTAGTGGGACAGCAGCCTACGAGCAGTACTTC
-,-,TRBJ1-6,TRBV18,CASSTGKGGGSPLHF,TGTGCCAGCTCAACAGGGAAAGGTGGAGGTTCACCCCTCCACTTT
-,-,TRBJ1-4,TRBV11-3,CASSPGTPEKLFF,TGTGCCAGCAGCCCCGGGACACCCGAAAAACTGTTTTTT
-,-,TRBJ2-6,TRBV9,CASSVAGSGANVLTF,TGTGCCAGCAGCGTAGCGGGCTCTGGGGCCAACGTCCTGACTTTC
-,once,TRBJ1-1,TRBV25-1,CASSESGGYTEAFF,TGTGCCAGCAGTGAATCTGGGGGCTACACTGAAGCTTTCTTT
-,-,TRBJ2-1,TRBV5-1,CASSLAESATQFF,TGCGCCAGCAGCTTGGCAGAGTCCGCGACTCAGTTCTTC
TRBD1,few,TRBJ1-2,TRBV5-1,CASSLRGTANYTF,TGCGCCAGCAGCTTGAGAGGGACAGCCAACTACACCTTC
-,once,TRBJ2-7,TRBV27,CASSFLSYEQYF,TGTGCCAGCAGTTTCCTCTCCTACGAGCAGTACTTC
-,-,TRBJ2-4,TRBV3-1/TRBV3-2,CASSGGSVIQYF,TGTGCCAGCAGCGGGGGGTCGGTGATTCAGTACTTC
-,-,TRBJ2-7,TRBV5-6,CASSLVQSLYEQYF,TGTGCCAGCAGCTTGGTACAATCCCTCTACGAGCAGTACTTC
TRBD2,-,TRBJ2-3,TRBV7-2,CASSLQTPGLAGDTQYF,TGTGCCAGCAGCCTCCAGACGCCGGGACTAGCGGGAGATACGCAGTATTTT
-,-,TRBJ2-2,TRBV6-5,CASTVPILSTGELFF,TGTGCCAGCACGGTCCCAATCCTTTCCACCGGGGAGCTGTTTTTT
-,-,TRBJ1-1,TRBV18,CASSPATEAFF,TGTGCCAGCTCACCGGCCACTGAAGCTTTCTTT